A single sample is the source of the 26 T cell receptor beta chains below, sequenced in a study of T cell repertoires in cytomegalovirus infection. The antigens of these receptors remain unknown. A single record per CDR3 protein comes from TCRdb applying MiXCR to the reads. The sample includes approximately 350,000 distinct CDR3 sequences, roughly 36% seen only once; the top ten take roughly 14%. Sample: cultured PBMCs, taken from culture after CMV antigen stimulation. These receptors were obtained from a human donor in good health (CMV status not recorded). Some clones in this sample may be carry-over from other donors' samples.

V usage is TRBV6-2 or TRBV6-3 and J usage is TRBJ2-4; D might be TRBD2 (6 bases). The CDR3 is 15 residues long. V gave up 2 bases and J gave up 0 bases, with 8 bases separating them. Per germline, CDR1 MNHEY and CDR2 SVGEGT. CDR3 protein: CASSYAGLAKNIQYF. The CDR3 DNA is TGTGCCAGCAGTTACGCGGGACTAGCCAAAAACATTCAGTACTTC.

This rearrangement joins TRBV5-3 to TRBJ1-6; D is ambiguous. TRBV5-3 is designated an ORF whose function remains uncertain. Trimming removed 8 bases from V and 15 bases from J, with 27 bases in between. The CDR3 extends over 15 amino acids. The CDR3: CASSTPGEGLGYLHF. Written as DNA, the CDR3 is TGTGCCAGCAGTACACCGGGAGAAGGGTTGGGGTACCTCCACTTT.

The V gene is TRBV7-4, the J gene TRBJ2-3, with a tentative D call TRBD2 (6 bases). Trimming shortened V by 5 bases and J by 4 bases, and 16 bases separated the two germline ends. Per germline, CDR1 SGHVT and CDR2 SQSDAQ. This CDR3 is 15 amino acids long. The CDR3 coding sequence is TGTGCCAGCAGCCCCAAACTCAGACTAGCAGATACGCAGTATTTT. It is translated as CASSPKLRLADTQYF.

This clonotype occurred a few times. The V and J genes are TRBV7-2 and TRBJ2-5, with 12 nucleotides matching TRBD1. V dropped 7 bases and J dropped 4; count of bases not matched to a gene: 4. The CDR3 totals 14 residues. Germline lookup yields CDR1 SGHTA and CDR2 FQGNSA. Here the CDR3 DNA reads TGTGCCAGCACCGCGGGACAGGGGGCAGAGACCCAGTACTTC. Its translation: CASTAGQGAETQYF. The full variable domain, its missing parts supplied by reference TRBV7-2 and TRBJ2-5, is GAGVSQSPSNKVTEKGKDVELRCDPISGHTALYWYRQSLGQGLEFLIYFQGNSAPDKSGLPSDRFSAERTGGSVSTLTIQRTQQEDSAVYLCASTAGQGAETQYFGPGTRLLVL.

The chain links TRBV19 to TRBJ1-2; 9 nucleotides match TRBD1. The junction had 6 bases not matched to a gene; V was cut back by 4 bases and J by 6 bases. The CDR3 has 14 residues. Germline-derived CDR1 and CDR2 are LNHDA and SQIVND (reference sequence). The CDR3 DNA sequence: TGTGCCAGTAGTACAGAGAGGACAGGGGATGGCTACACCTTC. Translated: CASSTERTGDGYTF.

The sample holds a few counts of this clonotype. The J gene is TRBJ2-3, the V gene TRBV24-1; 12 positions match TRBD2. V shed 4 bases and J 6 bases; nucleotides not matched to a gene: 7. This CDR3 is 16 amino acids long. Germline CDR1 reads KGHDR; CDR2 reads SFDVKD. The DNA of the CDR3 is TGTGCCACCAGTGAACTACTAGCGGGAGGTTCGGATACGCAGTATTTT. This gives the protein CATSELLAGGSDTQYF.

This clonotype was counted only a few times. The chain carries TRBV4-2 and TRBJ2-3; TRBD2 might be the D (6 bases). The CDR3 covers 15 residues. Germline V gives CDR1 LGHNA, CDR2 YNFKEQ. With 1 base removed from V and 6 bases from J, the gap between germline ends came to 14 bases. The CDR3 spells CASSQVSGERDTQYF. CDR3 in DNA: TGTGCCAGCAGCCAAGTTTCGGGGGAGCGGGATACGCAGTATTTT.

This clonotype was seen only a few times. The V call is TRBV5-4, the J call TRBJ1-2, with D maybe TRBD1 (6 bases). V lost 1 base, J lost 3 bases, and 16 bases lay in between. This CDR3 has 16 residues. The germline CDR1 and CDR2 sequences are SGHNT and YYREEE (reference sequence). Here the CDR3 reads CASSLWGARKDYGYTF. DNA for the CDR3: TGTGCCAGCAGCTTGTGGGGGGCCAGGAAGGACTATGGCTACACCTTC.

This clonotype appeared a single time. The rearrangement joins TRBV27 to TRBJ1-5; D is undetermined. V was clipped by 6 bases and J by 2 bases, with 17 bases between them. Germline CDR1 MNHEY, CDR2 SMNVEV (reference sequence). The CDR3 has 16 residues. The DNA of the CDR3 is TGTGCCAGCAGCCCTGAGGAGGCGGTTGGCAATCAGCCCCAGCATTTT. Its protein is CASSPEEAVGNQPQHF.

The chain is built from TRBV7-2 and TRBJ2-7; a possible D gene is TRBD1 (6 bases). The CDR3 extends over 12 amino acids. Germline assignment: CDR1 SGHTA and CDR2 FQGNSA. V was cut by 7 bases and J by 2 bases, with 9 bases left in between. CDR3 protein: CASKGETYEQYF. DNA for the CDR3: TGTGCCAGCAAGGGGGAAACCTACGAGCAGTACTTC.

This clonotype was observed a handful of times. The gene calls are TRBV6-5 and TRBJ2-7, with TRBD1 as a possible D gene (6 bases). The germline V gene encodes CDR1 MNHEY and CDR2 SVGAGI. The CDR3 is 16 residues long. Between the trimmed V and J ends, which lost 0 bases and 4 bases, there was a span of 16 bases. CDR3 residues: CASSYSRGHPAYEQYF. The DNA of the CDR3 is TGTGCCAGCAGTTACTCGAGGGGACACCCCGCTTACGAGCAGTACTTC.

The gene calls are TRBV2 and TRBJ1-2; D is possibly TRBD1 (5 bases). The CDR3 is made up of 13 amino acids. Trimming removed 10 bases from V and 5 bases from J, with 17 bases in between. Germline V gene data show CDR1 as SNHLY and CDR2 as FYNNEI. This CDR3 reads CATTRAGPYGYTF. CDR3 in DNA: TGTGCCACTACTCGGGCAGGGCCGTATGGCTACACCTTC.

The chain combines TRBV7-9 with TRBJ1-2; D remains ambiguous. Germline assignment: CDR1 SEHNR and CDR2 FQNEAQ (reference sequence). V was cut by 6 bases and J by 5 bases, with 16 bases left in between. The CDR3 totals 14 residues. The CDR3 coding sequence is TGTGCCAGCAGTCCAACCGAGCCTGGGTATGGCTACACCTTC. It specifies CASSPTEPGYGYTF.

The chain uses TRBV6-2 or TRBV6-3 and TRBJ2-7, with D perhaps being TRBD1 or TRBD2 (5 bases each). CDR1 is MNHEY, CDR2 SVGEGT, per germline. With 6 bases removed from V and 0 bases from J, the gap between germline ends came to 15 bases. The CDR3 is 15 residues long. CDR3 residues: CASRRAGTYSYEQYF. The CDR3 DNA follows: TGTGCCAGCAGGCGGGCCGGGACGTACTCCTACGAGCAGTACTTC.

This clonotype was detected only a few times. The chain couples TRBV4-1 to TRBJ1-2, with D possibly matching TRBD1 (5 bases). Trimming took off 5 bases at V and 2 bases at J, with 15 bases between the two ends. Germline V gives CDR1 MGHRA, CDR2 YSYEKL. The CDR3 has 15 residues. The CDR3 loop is CASSGHVEGNYGYTF. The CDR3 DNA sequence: TGCGCCAGCAGCGGGCACGTTGAGGGGAACTATGGCTACACCTTC.

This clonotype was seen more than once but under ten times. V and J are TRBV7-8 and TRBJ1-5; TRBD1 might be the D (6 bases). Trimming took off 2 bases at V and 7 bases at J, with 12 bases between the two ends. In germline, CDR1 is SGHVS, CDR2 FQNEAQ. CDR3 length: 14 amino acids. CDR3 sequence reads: CASSLNGGGQPQHF. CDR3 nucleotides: TGTGCCAGCAGCTTAAACGGGGGCGGCCAGCCCCAGCATTTT.

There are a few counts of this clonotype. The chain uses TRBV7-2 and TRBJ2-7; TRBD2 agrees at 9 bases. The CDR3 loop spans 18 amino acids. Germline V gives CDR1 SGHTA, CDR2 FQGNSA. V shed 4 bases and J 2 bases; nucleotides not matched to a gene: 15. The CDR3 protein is CASSSRGTSFLLPYEQYF. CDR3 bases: TGTGCCAGCAGCTCACGGGGGACTAGCTTCCTCCTCCCCTACGAGCAGTACTTC.

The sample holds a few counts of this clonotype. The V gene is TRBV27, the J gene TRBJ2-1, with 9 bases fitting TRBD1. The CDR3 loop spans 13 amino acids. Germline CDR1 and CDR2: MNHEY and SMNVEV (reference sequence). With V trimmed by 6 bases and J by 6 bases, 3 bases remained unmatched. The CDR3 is CASRVTGGNEQFF. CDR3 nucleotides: TGTGCCAGCAGAGTGACAGGGGGCAATGAGCAGTTCTTC.

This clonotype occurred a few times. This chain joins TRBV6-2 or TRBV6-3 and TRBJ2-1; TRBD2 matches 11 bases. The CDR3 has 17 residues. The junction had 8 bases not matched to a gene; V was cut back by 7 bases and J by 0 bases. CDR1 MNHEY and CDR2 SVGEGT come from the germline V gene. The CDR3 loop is CASKILGLADSYNEQFF. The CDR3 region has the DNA TGTGCCAGCAAGATACTGGGACTAGCGGACTCCTACAATGAGCAGTTCTTC.

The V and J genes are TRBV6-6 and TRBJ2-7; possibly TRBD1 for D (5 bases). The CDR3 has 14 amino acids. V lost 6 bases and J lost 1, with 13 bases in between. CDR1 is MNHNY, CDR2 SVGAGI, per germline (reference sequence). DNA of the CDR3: TGTGCCAGCAGGACGGCGTCAGGGTCCTACGAGCAGTACTTC. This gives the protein CASRTASGSYEQYF.

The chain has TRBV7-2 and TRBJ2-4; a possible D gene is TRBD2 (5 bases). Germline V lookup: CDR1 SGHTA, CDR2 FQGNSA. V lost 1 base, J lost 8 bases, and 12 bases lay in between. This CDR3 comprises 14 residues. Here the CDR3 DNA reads TGTGCCAGCAGCTTAGTCTGGCTAGCAGACATTCAGTACTTC. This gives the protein CASSLVWLADIQYF.

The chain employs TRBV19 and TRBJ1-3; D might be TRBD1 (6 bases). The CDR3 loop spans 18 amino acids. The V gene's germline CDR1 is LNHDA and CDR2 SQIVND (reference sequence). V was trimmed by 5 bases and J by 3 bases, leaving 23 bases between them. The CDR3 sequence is CASSSFPTQGKGGNTIYF. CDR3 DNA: TGTGCCAGTAGTTCATTTCCGACCCAGGGGAAAGGTGGAAACACCATATATTTT.

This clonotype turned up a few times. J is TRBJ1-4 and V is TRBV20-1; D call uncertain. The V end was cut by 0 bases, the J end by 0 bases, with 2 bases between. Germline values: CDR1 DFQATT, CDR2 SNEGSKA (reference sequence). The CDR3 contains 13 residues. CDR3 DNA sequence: TGCAGTGCTAGAGATTCAACTAATGAAAAACTGTTTTTT. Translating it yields CSARDSTNEKLFF.

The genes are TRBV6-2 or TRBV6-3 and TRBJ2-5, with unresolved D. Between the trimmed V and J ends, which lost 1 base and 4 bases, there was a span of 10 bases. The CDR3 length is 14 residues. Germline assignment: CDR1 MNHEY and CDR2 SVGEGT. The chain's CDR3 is CASSYLLSGETQYF. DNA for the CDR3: TGTGCCAGCAGTTACTTGCTCTCCGGAGAGACCCAGTACTTC.

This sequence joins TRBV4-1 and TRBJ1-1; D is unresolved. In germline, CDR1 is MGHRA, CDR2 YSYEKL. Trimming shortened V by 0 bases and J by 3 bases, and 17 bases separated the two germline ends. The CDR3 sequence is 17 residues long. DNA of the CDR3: TGCGCCAGCAGCCAAGATTGGTCCTCAGGTCGGGACACTGAAGCTTTCTTT. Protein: CASSQDWSSGRDTEAFF.

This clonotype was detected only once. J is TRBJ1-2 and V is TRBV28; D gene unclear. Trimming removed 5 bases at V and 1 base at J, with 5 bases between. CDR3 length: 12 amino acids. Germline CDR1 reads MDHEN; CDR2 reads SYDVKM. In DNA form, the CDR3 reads TGTGCCAGCAGTGGGGATAACTATGGCTACACCTTC. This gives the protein CASSGDNYGYTF.